The 23 T cell receptor beta chains given below trace back to one sample, sequenced in a study of blood T cell repertoires in COVID-19. Produced via immunoSEQ multiplex PCR; TCRdb's table is partial and in-frame only. The sample shows around 300,000 clones, around nine tenths of them seen only once. Sequencing was carried out using PBMCs or T cells enriched from blood (not recorded which). Every receptor here comes from a woman between 18 and 30 years old who had recovered from COVID-19.

This clone was seen a few times. This chain links TRBV6-5 with TRBJ1-5; D may be TRBD1 (5 bases). Germline V gene data show CDR1 as MNHEY and CDR2 as SVGAGI. Trimming pared 7 bases from V and 9 bases from J, leaving 19 bases between. This CDR3 is 14 amino acids long. DNA of the CDR3: TGTGCCAGCAAACAGGACCCCCCAATCGGGCCCCAGCATTTT. It is translated as CASKQDPPIGPQHF.

The chain has TRBV5-4 and TRBJ1-1; D perhaps matches TRBD1 (6 bases). The CDR3 runs to 14 residues. Trimming shortened V by 1 base and J by 2 bases, and 9 bases separated the two germline ends. CDR1 is SGHNT and CDR2 is YYREEE in the germline V gene (reference sequence). CDR3 coding DNA: TGTGCCAGCAGCTTGTACAGGGCAAACACTGAAGCTTTCTTT. Its protein product is CASSLYRANTEAFF.

This chain connects TRBV6-5 to TRBJ1-2; 10 positions agree with TRBD1. Germline assignment: CDR1 MNHEY and CDR2 SVGAGI. V was pared by 4 bases and J by 6 bases, with 8 bases of the junction left unmatched. The CDR3 runs 15 residues. The CDR3 DNA sequence: TGTGCCAGCAGTTCCGACAGGGGGCTCGATAATGGCTACACCTTC. It yields the protein CASSSDRGLDNGYTF.

The rearrangement joins TRBV28 to TRBJ1-2; D is uncertain. The germline V gene has CDR1 MDHEN and CDR2 SYDVKM. The length of the CDR3 is 13 residues. Trimming took 5 bases from V and 8 from J, leaving 15 bases between them. CDR3 region: CASSPPVGSGYTF. The CDR3 DNA is TGTGCCAGCAGTCCACCGGTAGGGAGCGGCTACACCTTC.

In this sample, this clone turned up many times. The gene calls are TRBV11-3 and TRBJ2-2, with 7 bases matching TRBD1. J gave up 8 bases and V 3 bases, and 12 bases lay outside the gene matches. Germline lookup yields CDR1 SGHNT and CDR2 YENEEA. CDR3 length: 16 amino acids. This chain's CDR3 is CASSFSLQGNIGELFF. Here the CDR3 DNA reads TGTGCCAGCAGCTTCAGTCTACAGGGGAATATAGGGGAGCTGTTTTTT.

The gene calls are TRBV10-1 and TRBJ1-5; 8 bases line up with TRBD1. The CDR3 extends over 13 amino acids. V was pared by 5 bases and J by 6 bases, with 3 bases of the junction left unmatched. In germline, CDR1 is WNHNN, CDR2 SYGVQD (reference sequence). CDR3 protein: CASSIDRGQPQHF. Written as DNA, the CDR3 is TGCGCCAGCAGTATAGACAGGGGTCAGCCCCAGCATTTT.

V usage is TRBV10-3 and J usage is TRBJ1-5, with 7 bases that match TRBD1. This CDR3 comprises 14 residues. Germline CDR1 reads ENHRY; CDR2 reads SYGVKD. Unmatched junction bases numbered 2, after V lost 5 bases and J lost 1 base. The CDR3 nucleotides read TGTGCCATCAGTCTGACAGGGAGCAATCAGCCCCAGCATTTT. It codes for CAISLTGSNQPQHF.

The V and J genes are TRBV28 and TRBJ1-1; D is uncertain. The CDR3 length is 15 residues. Trimming left V 5 bases short and J 1 base short, with 14 bases between. The germline V gene has CDR1 MDHEN and CDR2 SYDVKM. This chain's CDR3 is CASSPLVGRNTEAFF. CDR3 DNA: TGTGCCAGCAGTCCCCTGGTGGGGAGGAACACTGAAGCTTTCTTT.

This clone has more than one count but fewer than ten. The chain recombines TRBV6-5 with TRBJ1-5; D might be TRBD1 (6 bases). In germline, CDR1 is MNHEY, CDR2 SVGAGI. V lost 6 bases and J lost 7, with 13 bases in between. The CDR3 consists of 13 residues. The CDR3 DNA reads as TGTGCCAGCAGCGTACAGGGACGGCAGCCCCAGCATTTT. Translation: CASSVQGRQPQHF.

This chain links TRBV10-1 with TRBJ2-7; 9 positions agree with TRBD1. This CDR3 has 15 amino acids. Looked up from germline, CDR1 is WNHNN and CDR2 is SYGVQD (reference sequence). J gave up 5 bases and V 5 bases, and 10 bases lay outside the gene matches. This chain's CDR3 is CASSRDRDLFDEQYF. CDR3 DNA sequence: TGCGCCAGCAGTCGGGACAGGGACCTTTTCGACGAGCAGTACTTC.

This sequence joins TRBV9 and TRBJ2-5; TRBD2 matches 7 bases. The CDR3 loop spans 16 amino acids. V dropped 4 bases and J dropped 4; count of bases not matched to a gene: 13. Germline loops: CDR1 SGDLS, CDR2 YYNGEE. CDR3 loop: CASSPTRTRGGETQYF. In nucleotides, the CDR3 is TGTGCCAGCAGCCCGACCCGGACTAGGGGAGGAGAGACCCAGTACTTC.

Comments on this clone: Other DNA sequences in the sample encode the same CDR3. The V call is TRBV5-1, the J call TRBJ2-1; the match to TRBD2 covers 9 bases. Looked up from germline, CDR1 is SGHRS and CDR2 is YFSETQ. The CDR3 contains 17 residues. V dropped 0 bases and J dropped 0; count of bases not matched to a gene: 4. The CDR3 DNA reads TGCGCCAGCAGCTTGGGGTTAGCGGGGGCCTCCTACAATGAGCAGTTCTTC. Amino acids: CASSLGLAGASYNEQFF.

The genes are TRBV9 and TRBJ1-6; perhaps TRBD1 as D (5 bases). Trimming stripped 3 bases from V and 8 bases from J, with 15 bases between. In germline, CDR1 is SGDLS, CDR2 YYNGEE. CDR3 length: 15 residues. CDR3 region: CASSEGYWGDSPLHF. The CDR3 DNA sequence: TGTGCCAGCAGCGAGGGTTATTGGGGGGATTCACCCCTCCACTTT.

This clone has just a few counts. At the DNA level, this CDR3 is encoded by other sequences in the same sample as well. The chain recombines TRBV3-1 (or the pseudogene TRBV3-2) with TRBJ1-5; no reliable D call. Trimming took 6 bases from V and 0 from J, leaving 9 bases between them. The CDR3 runs to 14 residues. Germline values: CDR1 LGHDT, CDR2 YNNKEL (reference sequence). CDR3: CASSTGDSNQPQHF. The CDR3 DNA follows: TGTGCCAGCAGTACCGGAGATAGCAATCAGCCCCAGCATTTT.

This sequence joins TRBV6-5 and TRBJ1-3, with D tentatively TRBD1 (5 bases). The ends were cut back, 6 bases at V and 0 bases at J, with 9 bases in the middle. The germline V gene encodes CDR1 MNHEY and CDR2 SVGAGI. The CDR3 spans 14 residues. The CDR3 loop is CASSRESSGNTIYF. CDR3 nucleotide sequence: TGTGCCAGCAGCAGGGAAAGCTCTGGAAACACCATATATTTT.

This sequence joins TRBV4-2 and TRBJ2-3, with a tentative D call TRBD2 (5 bases). Germline V gene lookup returns CDR1 LGHNA and CDR2 YNFKEQ. Trimming removed 1 base at V and 2 bases at J, with 16 bases between. The CDR3 is 17 amino acids. CDR3 residues: CASSQVGGAGLTDTQYF. The CDR3, as DNA: TGTGCCAGCAGCCAAGTAGGCGGCGCGGGCCTCACAGATACGCAGTATTTT.

The gene calls are TRBV27 and TRBJ2-3; tentatively, D is TRBD1 (5 bases). The CDR3 contains 13 residues. Trimming shortened V by 8 bases and J by 5 bases, and 14 bases separated the two germline ends. Germline CDR1 and CDR2: MNHEY and SMNVEV (reference sequence). The CDR3 DNA reads TGTGCCAGCTCGGTCAGGGAAGGAGATACGCAGTATTTT. Protein product: CASSVREGDTQYF.

V is TRBV11-2 and J is TRBJ1-6; maybe TRBD1 (5 bases). V was shortened by 1 base and J by 7 bases, with 17 bases between the two germline ends. The CDR3 has 17 amino acids. CDR1 SGHAT and CDR2 FQNNGV come from the germline V gene. The CDR3 protein is CASSLGRGATRNSPLHF. DNA of the CDR3: TGTGCCAGCAGCTTAGGGAGGGGCGCCACCAGGAATTCACCCCTCCACTTT.

This chain joins TRBV2 and TRBJ2-5, with D maybe TRBD1 (6 bases). This CDR3 contains 17 residues. Trimming stripped 4 bases from V and 4 bases from J, with 22 bases between. Germline CDR1 is SNHLY and CDR2 is FYNNEI. CDR3 residues: CASSGGKQGPVGETQYF. In nucleotides, the CDR3 is TGTGCCAGCAGTGGAGGGAAACAGGGTCCAGTAGGAGAGACCCAGTACTTC.

The chain couples TRBV19 to TRBJ1-2; 9 positions match TRBD1. Losses at the gene ends were 4 bases for V and 4 bases for J; bases not matched to a gene: 4. This CDR3 contains 14 residues. Germline CDR1 and CDR2: LNHDA and SQIVND (reference sequence). The DNA for the CDR3 is TGTGCCAGTAGTAAGGGGACAGGGTCCTATGGCTACACCTTC. Protein: CASSKGTGSYGYTF.

The gene calls are TRBV5-1 and TRBJ2-5, with 11 bases fitting TRBD1. V lost 7 bases to trimming and J lost 5 bases; unmatched junction nucleotides: 4. This CDR3 comprises 13 residues. Germline CDR1 SGHRS, CDR2 YFSETQ. The CDR3 DNA follows: TGCGCCAGCGGGGACAGGGGGGGCGAGACCCAGTACTTC. Translating it yields CASGDRGGETQYF. Combining the CDR3 with reference TRBV5-1 and TRBJ2-5 gives the whole variable domain KAGVTQTPRYLIKTRGQQVTLSCSPISGHRSVSWYQQTPGQGLQFLFEYFSETQRNKGNFPGRFSGRQFSNSRSEMNVSTLELGDSALYLCASGDRGGETQYFGPGTRLLVL.

The rearrangement links TRBV7-8 to TRBJ1-3; TRBD1 matches at 10 bases. Germline loops: CDR1 SGHVS, CDR2 FQNEAQ. After removal of 5 bases from V and 3 bases from J, the junction contained 7 bases not matched to a gene. The CDR3 loop spans 16 amino acids. CDR3 coding DNA: TGTGCCAGCAGCCCCCGGGACAGGGGTTATGGAAACACCATATATTTT. It codes for CASSPRDRGYGNTIYF.

This rearrangement joins TRBV4-1 to TRBJ1-6; D uncertain. The CDR3 spans 17 residues. The ends were cut back, 6 bases at V and 7 bases at J, with 22 bases in the middle. Germline-derived CDR1 and CDR2 are MGHRA and YSYEKL. The CDR3 loop reads CASSDGRPGVRNSPLHF. Here the CDR3 DNA reads TGCGCCAGCAGTGACGGGAGGCCAGGCGTCCGGAATTCACCCCTCCACTTT.